Reported below is one TCR beta chain. This clone was picked up many times. What this receptor recognizes is not known. The read ends 3 residues early relative to the CDR3; the germline J gene fills the gap. For sequencing input, CVID and control samples contributed equivalent amounts of genomic DNA. For every sample, a 60 bp segment covering the rearranged TCRbeta CDR3 region was amplified and then sequenced. TCRbeta amplification used the immunoSEQ assay, a bias-corrected multiplex PCR with high-throughput sequencing. The authors' pipeline ran thus. Every unique nucleotide sequence counted as a clone and was annotated with V, D and J genes, copy number and frequency. Sequences were labeled productive if in frame, and non-productive if out of frame or containing stop codons. As previously described, clonality was computed from Shannon's entropy. Mean CDR3 Kyte-Doolittle hydropathy was derived from the predicted amino acid sequences of productive clones. The R hclust function was used to hierarchically cluster scaled V gene usage with Manhattan distance and complete linkage. To assess clone sharing by CDR3 amino acid sequence, 12 repertoires per group were resampled over 100 rounds. The repertoires were searched for approximately 73 published EBV-specific and almost 250 published CMV-specific TCRbeta sequences. Two CVID samples that yielded fewer than 10,000 sequences were excluded from the analysis, so approximately 40 CVID repertoires were retained. TCRdb carries this immuneACCESS record with in-frame sequences only. Its versions omit some clonotypes, under half of them owing to an unresolved V gene in the studies checked, with the rest unexplained. For V, J and clone size, that table is used; D and trimming come from the DNA. The table records around 34,000 clones for this sample, and not one of them appears only once. The ten largest clones represent about 1% of the sample.

This entry belongs to a study of T cell clonality in common variable immunodeficiency (dated by TCRdb to between 2014 and 2016). The CDR3 holds 18 amino acids from the cysteine to the phenylalanine. The DNA covers only part of the CDR3, 45 bases in frame from base 1. V loses 3 bases of germline sequence and J loses 2 bases, and the interval between the two ends is 22 bases. Predominantly Caucasian heritage was noted among both the CVID patients and the healthy controls. Heparinized peripheral whole blood samples of about 5 to 8.5 ml were obtained from each donor. Genomic DNA from adults with common variable immune deficiency (CVID) and from healthy adult controls was used for sequencing of TCRbeta CDR3 repertoires. There were 22 healthy adult volunteers in the control group (roughly twelve female and 10 male), ranging in age from roughly 23 to 70 years, with a mean age of nearly 35. To isolate peripheral blood mononuclear cells, diluted blood was subjected to density centrifugation over Hypaque 1077 or Ficoll-Paque. Genomic DNA was obtained from unsorted mononuclear cells using either Qiagen column purification or a centrifugation-based method.

The investigation overall reported the following: Correlations between repertoire features and clinical complications were limited by patient heterogeneity within the CVID cohort. Reportedly, TCRbeta sequences from CVID had fewer deletions and N-nucleotide insertions, and highly modified clones with 13 or more V deletions were absent from CVID. Compared with healthy controls, CVID subjects showed increased TCRbeta clonality (t-test p = 0.018), a feature most characteristic of about a third of subjects. According to the authors, finding the cause of the higher clonality in CVID would require sequencing the repertoires of T cell subpopulations. Despite equal DNA input, controls averaged about 81,820 unique sequences per sample versus around 32,000 in CVID samples. Healthy controls shared more TCRbeta clones with each other than CVID subjects shared among themselves (p < 0.0001).

The rearranged segments are TRBV12-3 or TRBV12-4 and TRBJ1-1; no D gene call is confident. The TCR comes from a person aged 18 to 70 in good health. Sequences were obtained from peripheral blood mononuclear cells. The sequenced CDR3 bases are TGTGCCAGCAGTTTGACGCACAGTCAAGATAACTTAAACACTGAA. It translates to CASSLTHSQDNLNTE. The entire CDR3 sequence reads CASSLTHSQDNLNTEAFF.